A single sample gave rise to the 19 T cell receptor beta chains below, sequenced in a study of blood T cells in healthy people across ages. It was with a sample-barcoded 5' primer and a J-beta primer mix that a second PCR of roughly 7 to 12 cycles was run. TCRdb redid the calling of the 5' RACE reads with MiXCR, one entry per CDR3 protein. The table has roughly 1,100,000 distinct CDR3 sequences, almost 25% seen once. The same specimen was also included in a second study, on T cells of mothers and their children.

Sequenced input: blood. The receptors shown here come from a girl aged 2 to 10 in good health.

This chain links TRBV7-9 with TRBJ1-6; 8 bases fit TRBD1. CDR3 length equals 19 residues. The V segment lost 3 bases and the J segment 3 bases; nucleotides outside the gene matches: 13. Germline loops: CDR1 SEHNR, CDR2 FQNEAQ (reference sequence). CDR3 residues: CASSLRRGTGLDYNSPLHF. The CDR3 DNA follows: TGTGCCAGCAGCTTGAGGAGGGGGACAGGCCTTGACTATAATTCACCCCTCCACTTT.

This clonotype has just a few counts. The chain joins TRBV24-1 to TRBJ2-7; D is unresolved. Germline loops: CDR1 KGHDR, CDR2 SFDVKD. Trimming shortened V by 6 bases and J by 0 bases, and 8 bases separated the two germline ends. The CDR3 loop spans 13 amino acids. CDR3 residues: CATSSPSSYEQYF. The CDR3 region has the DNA TGTGCCACCAGTAGCCCGAGCTCCTACGAGCAGTACTTC.

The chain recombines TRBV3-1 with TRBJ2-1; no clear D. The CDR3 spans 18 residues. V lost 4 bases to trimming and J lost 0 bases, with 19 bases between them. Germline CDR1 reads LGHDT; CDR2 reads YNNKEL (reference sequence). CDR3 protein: CASSPPLVDPSSYNEQFF. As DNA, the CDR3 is TGTGCCAGCAGCCCCCCCTTGGTCGATCCGAGCTCCTACAATGAGCAGTTCTTC.

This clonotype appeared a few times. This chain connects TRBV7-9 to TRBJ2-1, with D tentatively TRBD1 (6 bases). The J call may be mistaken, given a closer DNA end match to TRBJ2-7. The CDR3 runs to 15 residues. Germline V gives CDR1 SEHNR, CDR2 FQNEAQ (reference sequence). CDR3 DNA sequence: TGTGCCAGCAGCTTAGTGGGGGCGATAGCCTACGAGCAGTACTTC. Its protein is CASSLVGAIAYEQYF.

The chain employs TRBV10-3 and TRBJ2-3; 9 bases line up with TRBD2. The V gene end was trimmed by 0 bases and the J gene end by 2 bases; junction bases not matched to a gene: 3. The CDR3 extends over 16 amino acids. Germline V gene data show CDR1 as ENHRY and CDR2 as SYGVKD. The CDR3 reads CAISESLAGPTDTQYF. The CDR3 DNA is TGTGCCATCAGTGAGTCGCTAGCGGGGCCCACAGATACGCAGTATTTT.

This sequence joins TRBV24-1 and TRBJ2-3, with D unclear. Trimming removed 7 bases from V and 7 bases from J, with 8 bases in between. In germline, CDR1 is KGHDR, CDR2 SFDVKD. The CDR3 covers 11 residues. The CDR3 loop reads CATRLGHTQYF. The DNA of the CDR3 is TGTGCCACCAGACTTGGCCATACGCAGTATTTT.

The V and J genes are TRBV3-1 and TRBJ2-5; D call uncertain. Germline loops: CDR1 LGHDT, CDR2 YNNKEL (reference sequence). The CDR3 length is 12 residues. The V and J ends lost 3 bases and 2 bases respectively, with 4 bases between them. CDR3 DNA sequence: TGTGCCAGCAGCCACCAACAAGAGACCCAGTACTTC. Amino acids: CASSHQQETQYF.

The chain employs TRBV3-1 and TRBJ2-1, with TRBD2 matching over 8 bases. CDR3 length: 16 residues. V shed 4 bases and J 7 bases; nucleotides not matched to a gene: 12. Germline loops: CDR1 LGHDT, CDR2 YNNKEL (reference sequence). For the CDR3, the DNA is TGTGCCAGCAGCCTAAAACTAGCGGACCACCTGAATGAGCAGTTCTTC. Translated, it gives CASSLKLADHLNEQFF.

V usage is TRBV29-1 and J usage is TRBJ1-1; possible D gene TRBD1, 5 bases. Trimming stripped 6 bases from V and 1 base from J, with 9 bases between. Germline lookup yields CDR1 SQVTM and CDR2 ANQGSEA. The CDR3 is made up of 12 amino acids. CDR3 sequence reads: CSVLGQNTEAFF. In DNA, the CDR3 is TGCAGCGTCCTAGGACAGAACACTGAAGCTTTCTTT.

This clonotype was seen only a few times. The CDR3 spells CASSHQPPANTEAFF. CDR3 sequence (DNA): TGTGCCAGCAGCCACCAACCCCCAGCGAACACTGAAGCTTTCTTT. The V call is TRBV3-1, the J call TRBJ1-1; D gene ambiguous. This CDR3 is built from 15 residues. The V end was cut by 3 bases, the J end by 1 base, with 12 bases between. Per germline, CDR1 LGHDT and CDR2 YNNKEL (reference sequence).

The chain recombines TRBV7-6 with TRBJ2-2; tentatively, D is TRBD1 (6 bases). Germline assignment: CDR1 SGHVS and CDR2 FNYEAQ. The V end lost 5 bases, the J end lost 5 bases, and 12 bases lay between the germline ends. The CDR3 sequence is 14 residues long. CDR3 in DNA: TGTGCCAGCAGCCCACAGGGCAGAACCGGGGAGCTGTTTTTT. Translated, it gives CASSPQGRTGELFF.

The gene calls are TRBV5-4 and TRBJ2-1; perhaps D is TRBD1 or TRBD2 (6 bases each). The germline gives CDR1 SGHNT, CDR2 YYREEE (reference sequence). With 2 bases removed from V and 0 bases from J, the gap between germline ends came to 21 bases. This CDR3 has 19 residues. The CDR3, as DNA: TGTGCCAGCAGCTTCGTTGGGGCGGGACATGAGAGCTCCTACAATGAGCAGTTCTTC. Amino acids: CASSFVGAGHESSYNEQFF.

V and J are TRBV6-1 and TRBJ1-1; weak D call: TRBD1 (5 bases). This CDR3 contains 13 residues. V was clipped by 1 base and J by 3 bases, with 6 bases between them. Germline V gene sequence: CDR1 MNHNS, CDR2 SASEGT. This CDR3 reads CASSEVGDTEAFF. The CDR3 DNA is TGTGCCAGCAGTGAAGTGGGGGACACTGAAGCTTTCTTT.

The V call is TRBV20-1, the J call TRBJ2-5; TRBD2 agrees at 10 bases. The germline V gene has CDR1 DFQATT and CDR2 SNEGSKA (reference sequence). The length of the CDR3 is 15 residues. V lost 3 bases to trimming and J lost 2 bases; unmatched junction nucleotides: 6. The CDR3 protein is CSARATSGEQETQYF. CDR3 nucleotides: TGCAGTGCTAGGGCCACTAGCGGGGAGCAAGAGACCCAGTACTTC.

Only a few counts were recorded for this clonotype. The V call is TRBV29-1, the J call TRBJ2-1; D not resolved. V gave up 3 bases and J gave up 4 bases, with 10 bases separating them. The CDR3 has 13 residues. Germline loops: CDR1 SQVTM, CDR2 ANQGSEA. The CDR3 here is CSVDEFGYNEQFF. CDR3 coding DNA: TGCAGCGTTGACGAATTTGGGTACAATGAGCAGTTCTTC.

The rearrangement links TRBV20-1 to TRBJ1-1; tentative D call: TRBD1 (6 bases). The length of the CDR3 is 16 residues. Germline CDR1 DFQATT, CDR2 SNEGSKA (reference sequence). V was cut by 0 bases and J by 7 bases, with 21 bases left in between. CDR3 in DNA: TGCAGTGCTAGAGATTCCAAGGATGCAAGGGACATTGAAGCTTTCTTT. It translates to CSARDSKDARDIEAFF.

The CDR3 loop reads CATIDSPSGANVLTF. CDR3 sequence (DNA): TGTGCCACCATAGACAGCCCCTCTGGGGCCAACGTCCTGACTTTC. J is TRBJ2-6 and V is TRBV24-1, with a possible D match to TRBD1 (5 bases). CDR1 KGHDR and CDR2 SFDVKD come from the germline V gene. The CDR3 is 15 residues long. V lost 8 bases, J lost 0 bases, and 10 bases lay in between.

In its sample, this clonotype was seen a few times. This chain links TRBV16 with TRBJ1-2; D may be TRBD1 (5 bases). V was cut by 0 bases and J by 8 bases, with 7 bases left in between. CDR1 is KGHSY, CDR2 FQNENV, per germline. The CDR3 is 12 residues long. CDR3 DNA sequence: TGTGCCAGCAGCCAATCCAGGGACGGCTACACCTTC. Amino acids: CASSQSRDGYTF.

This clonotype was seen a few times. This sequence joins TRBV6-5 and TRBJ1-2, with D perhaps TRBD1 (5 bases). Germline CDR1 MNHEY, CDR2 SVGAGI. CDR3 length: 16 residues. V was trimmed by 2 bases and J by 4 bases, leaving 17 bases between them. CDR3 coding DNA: TGTGCCAGCAGTTACGTTGGGGCAGGAGGTATCTATGGCTACACCTTC. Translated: CASSYVGAGGIYGYTF.